The TCR beta chain described here comes from a study of shared clonotypes between healthy human individuals. Trimming cost V 7 bases and J 3 bases; bases outside gene matches: 16. This CDR3 contains 17 residues. Germline CDR1 is SNHLY and CDR2 is FYNNEI. Methods used by the authors: Quality scores were absent from the junction-only immunoSEQ sequences, so filtering differed. Sequencing was performed with immunoSEQ multiplex PCR; in TCRdb, only in-frame clones are kept and a portion is missing. For V, J and clone size, that table is used; D and trimming come from the DNA. Of fewer than 200,000 clones in the sample, around 93% are singletons; the top ten hold around 0.067%. Whole-study findings and limits: Estimated richness values were generally larger in naive subsets than in memory subsets.

As for this clone: Antigen unknown.

Sample: naive CD4+ T cells sorted from blood. Subset specified: CD45RA+ positively selected. The rearrangement uses TRBV2 and TRBJ2-7, with 9 bases identical to TRBD2. The TCR sequence derives from a young woman in good health. The CDR3 region has the DNA TGTGCCAGCAACCCCAGCCAGTGGAGCGGGAGGTTCTACGAGCAGTACTTC. This sequence encodes CASNPSQWSGRFYEQYF.